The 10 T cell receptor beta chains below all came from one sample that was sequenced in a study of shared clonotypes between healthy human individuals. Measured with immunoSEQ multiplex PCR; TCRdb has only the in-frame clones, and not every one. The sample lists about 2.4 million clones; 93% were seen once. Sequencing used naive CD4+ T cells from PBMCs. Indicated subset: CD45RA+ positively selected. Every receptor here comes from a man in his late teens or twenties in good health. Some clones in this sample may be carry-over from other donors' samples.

DNA for the CDR3: TGTGCCAGCAGCCCCCCGGGACAGTACAATGAGCAGTTCTTC. It translates to CASSPPGQYNEQFF. The V gene is TRBV11-1, the J gene TRBJ2-1; 7 positions match TRBD1. V dropped 5 bases and J dropped 4; count of bases not matched to a gene: 5. The CDR3 runs to 14 residues. Per germline, CDR1 SGHAT and CDR2 FQDESV (reference sequence).

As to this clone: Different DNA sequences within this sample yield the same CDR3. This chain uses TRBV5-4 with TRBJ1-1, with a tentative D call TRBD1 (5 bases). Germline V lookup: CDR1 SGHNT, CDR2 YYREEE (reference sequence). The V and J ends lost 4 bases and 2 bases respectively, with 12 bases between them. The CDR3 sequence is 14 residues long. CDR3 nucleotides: TGTGCCAGCAGCCCAGGACACCCAAACACTGAAGCTTTCTTT. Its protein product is CASSPGHPNTEAFF.

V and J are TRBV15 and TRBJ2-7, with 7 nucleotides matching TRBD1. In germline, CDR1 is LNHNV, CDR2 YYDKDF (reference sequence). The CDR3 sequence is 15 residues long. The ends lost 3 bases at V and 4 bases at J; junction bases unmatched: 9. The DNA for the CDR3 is TGTGCCACCAGCAGTCCCCAAGGGGGCCAATACGAGCAGTACTTC. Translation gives CATSSPQGGQYEQYF.

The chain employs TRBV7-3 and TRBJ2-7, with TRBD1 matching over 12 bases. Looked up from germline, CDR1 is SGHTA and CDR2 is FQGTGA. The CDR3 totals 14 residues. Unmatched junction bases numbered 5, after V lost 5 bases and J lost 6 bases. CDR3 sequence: CASSQGTGGGEQYF. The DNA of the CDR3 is TGTGCCAGCAGCCAAGGGACAGGGGGCGGCGAGCAGTACTTC.

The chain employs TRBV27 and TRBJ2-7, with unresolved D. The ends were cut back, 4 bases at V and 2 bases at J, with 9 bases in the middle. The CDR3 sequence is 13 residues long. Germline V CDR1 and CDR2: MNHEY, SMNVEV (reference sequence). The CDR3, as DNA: TGTGCCAGCAGTTCGAGCGTGACCTACGAGCAGTACTTC. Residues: CASSSSVTYEQYF.

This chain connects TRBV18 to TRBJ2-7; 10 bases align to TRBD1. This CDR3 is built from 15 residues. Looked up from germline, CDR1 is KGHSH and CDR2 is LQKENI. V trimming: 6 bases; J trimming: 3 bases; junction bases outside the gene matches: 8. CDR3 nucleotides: TGTGCCAGCTCCCAGACAGGGGGCGGCTACTACGAGCAGTACTTC. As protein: CASSQTGGGYYEQYF.

This CDR3 reads CASSFRSDNEQFF. The CDR3 DNA follows: TGTGCCAGCAGCTTCCGTTCCGACAATGAGCAGTTCTTC. V gene TRBV7-3 combines with J gene TRBJ2-1; D is unresolved. This CDR3 is 13 amino acids long. V lost 3 bases and J 5 bases, leaving 8 bases between the germline ends. Germline values: CDR1 SGHTA, CDR2 FQGTGA.

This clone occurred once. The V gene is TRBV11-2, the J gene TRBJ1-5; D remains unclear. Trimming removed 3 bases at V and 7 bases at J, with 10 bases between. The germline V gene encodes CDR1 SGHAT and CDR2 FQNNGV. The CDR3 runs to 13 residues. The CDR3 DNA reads TGTGCCAGCAGCTTCCTGATTGGACAGCCCCAGCATTTT. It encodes CASSFLIGQPQHF.

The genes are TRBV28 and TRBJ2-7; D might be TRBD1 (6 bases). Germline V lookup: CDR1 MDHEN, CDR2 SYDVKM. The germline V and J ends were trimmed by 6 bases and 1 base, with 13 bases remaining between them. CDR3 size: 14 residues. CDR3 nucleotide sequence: TGTGCCAGCAGAAGGACAGCACGATCCTACGAGCAGTACTTC. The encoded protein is CASRRTARSYEQYF.

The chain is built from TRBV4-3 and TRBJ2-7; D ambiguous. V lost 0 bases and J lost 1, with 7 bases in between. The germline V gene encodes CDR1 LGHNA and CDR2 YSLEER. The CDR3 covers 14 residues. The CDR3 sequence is CASSQEGQSYEQYF. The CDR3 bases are TGCGCCAGCAGCCAAGAAGGTCAATCCTACGAGCAGTACTTC.